These 27 T cell receptor beta chains came from one sample sequenced in a study of OX40 agonist ivuxolimab in advanced cancers. Sequencing was performed with immunoSEQ multiplex PCR; in TCRdb, only in-frame clones are kept and a portion is missing. This repertoire shows 70,000 to 95,000 clones, about 95% found once; its top ten account for 8.5% to 10%. The sequencing here drew on CD4+ or CD8+ T cells sorted from blood, taken in a trial of the OX40 agonist ivuxolimab. These receptors all come from an adult with an advanced solid tumor such as melanoma, head and neck, liver or kidney cancer.

The CDR3 loop reads CASRIGNEQFF. CDR3 DNA sequence: TGTGCCAGCAGGATAGGTAATGAGCAGTTCTTC. The rearrangement joins TRBV11-1 to TRBJ2-1; D gene unclear. Germline V lookup: CDR1 SGHAT, CDR2 FQDESV (reference sequence). This CDR3 region has 11 residues. The V end was cut by 6 bases, the J end by 7 bases, with 7 bases between. The variable domain in full, completed from reference TRBV11-1 and TRBJ2-1, reads EAEVAQSPRYKITEKSQAVAFWCDPISGHATLYWYRQILGQGPELLVQFQDESVVDDSQLPKDRFSAERLKGVDSTLKIQPAELGDSAMYLCASRIGNEQFFGPGTRLTVL.

V is TRBV7-3 and J is TRBJ2-2; no clear D gene. V lost 1 base to trimming and J lost 7 bases, with 10 bases between them. Germline CDR1 reads SGHTA; CDR2 reads FQGTGA. The CDR3 spans 14 residues. DNA for the CDR3: TGTGCCAGCAGCTTAAGGCTGTCGGGCGGGGAGCTGTTTTTT. It is translated as CASSLRLSGGELFF.

The chain couples TRBV5-5 to TRBJ2-5; 7 nucleotides align to TRBD1. The CDR3 loop spans 15 amino acids. V lost 6 bases and J lost 1; bases outside the gene matches: 9. Germline CDR1 and CDR2: SGHKS and YYEKEE (reference sequence). The DNA for the CDR3 is TGTGCCAGCATCCAAACGACAGGGATCCAAGAGACCCAGTACTTC. Translation: CASIQTTGIQETQYF. The full variable domain, rest sourced from reference TRBV5-5 and TRBJ2-5, is DAGVTQSPTHLIKTRGQQVTLRCSPISGHKSVSWYQQVLGQGPQFIFQYYEKEERGRGNFPDRFSARQFPNYSSELNVNALLLGDSALYLCASIQTTGIQETQYFGPGTRLLVL.

The chain combines TRBV4-1 with TRBJ1-5; TRBD1 matches 8 bases. Germline V CDR1 and CDR2: MGHRA, YSYEKL. The J segment lost 2 bases and the V segment lost 1 base, leaving 1 base of the junction unmatched. The CDR3 is 15 amino acids. In DNA form, the CDR3 reads TGCGCCAGCAGCCAAGTGACAGGGGGCAATCAGCCCCAGCATTTT. Translation gives CASSQVTGGNQPQHF.

The CDR3 DNA reads TGTGCCAGCAGTTTAAGCCTCCAGGGGCCCAGCAATGAGCAGTTCTTC. This sequence encodes CASSLSLQGPSNEQFF. The V and J genes are TRBV27 and TRBJ2-1; maybe TRBD1 (6 bases). Germline CDR1 reads MNHEY; CDR2 reads SMNVEV (reference sequence). The CDR3 extends over 16 amino acids. V lost 2 bases and J 6 bases, leaving 17 bases between the germline ends.

This sequence joins TRBV5-6 and TRBJ2-7, with 7 bases aligning to TRBD2. Trimming took 4 bases from V and 3 from J; bases not matched to a gene: 16. In germline, CDR1 is SGHDT, CDR2 YYEEEE. This CDR3 comprises 17 residues. As DNA, the CDR3 is TGTGCCAGCAGCACCCTTCGGCACAGTGGGAGGGTCTACGAGCAGTACTTC. Protein sequence: CASSTLRHSGRVYEQYF.

J is TRBJ2-4 and V is TRBV2; D ambiguous. The germline V gene has CDR1 SNHLY and CDR2 FYNNEI. V was cut by 0 bases and J by 2 bases, with 14 bases left in between. The CDR3 contains 17 residues. CDR3 amino acids: CASSEAMEILTKNIQYF. The CDR3 nucleotides read TGTGCCAGCAGTGAAGCAATGGAAATCCTAACCAAAAACATTCAGTACTTC.

V usage is TRBV5-4 and J usage is TRBJ2-5, with 7 bases identical to TRBD1. V was pared by 3 bases and J by 1 base, with 0 bases of the junction left unmatched. This CDR3 contains 13 residues. Germline V lookup: CDR1 SGHNT, CDR2 YYREEE (reference sequence). CDR3 sequence reads: CASSWDSQETQYF. The CDR3 bases are TGTGCCAGCAGCTGGGACAGCCAAGAGACCCAGTACTTC.

The chain is built from TRBV5-4 and TRBJ2-3, with 15 bases lining up with TRBD2. Germline CDR1 is SGHNT and CDR2 is YYREEE (reference sequence). This CDR3 region has 18 residues. CDR3 bases: TGTGCGTGGGCTCCCGGACTAGCGGGAGGGCTAAGCACAGATACGCAGTATTTT. Encoded protein: CAWAPGLAGGLSTDTQYF.

In DNA, the CDR3 is TGTGCCAGCAGCTTAGGGTTAGCAAGGTATGAGCAGTTCTTC. This codes for CASSLGLARYEQFF. The V gene is TRBV7-3, the J gene TRBJ2-1, with D unclear. This CDR3 contains 14 residues. Germline CDR1 reads SGHTA; CDR2 reads FQGTGA. Trimming removed 2 bases from V and 8 bases from J, with 13 bases in between.

With regard to this clone: Other DNA variants within this sample encode the same CDR3. The gene calls are TRBV28 and TRBJ1-6; tentatively, D is TRBD1 (5 bases). CDR1 MDHEN and CDR2 SYDVKM come from the germline V gene. This CDR3 has 14 residues. V was cut by 4 bases and J by 7 bases, with 11 bases left in between. Written as DNA, the CDR3 is TGTGCCAGCAGTTATGGGACTGCGAATTCACCCCTCCACTTT. The encoded protein is CASSYGTANSPLHF.

CDR3 sequence: CASSSPTSSVYGANVLTF. Written as DNA, the CDR3 is TGTGCCAGTAGTAGTCCTACCTCTAGCGTTTATGGGGCCAACGTCCTGACTTTC. The chain carries TRBV19 and TRBJ2-6; D is possibly TRBD2 (6 bases). The V end was cut by 4 bases, the J end by 3 bases, with 19 bases between. This CDR3 is built from 18 residues. Per germline, CDR1 LNHDA and CDR2 SQIVND (reference sequence). Based on the CDR3 plus reference TRBV19 and TRBJ2-6, the full variable domain is DGGITQSPKYLFRKEGQNVTLSCEQNLNHDAMYWYRQDPGQGLRLIYYSQIVNDFQKGDIAEGYSVSREKKESFPLTVTSAQKNPTAFYLCASSSPTSSVYGANVLTFGAGSRLTVL.

The V call is TRBV13, the J call TRBJ1-1; 7 positions match TRBD1. CDR1 PRHDT and CDR2 FYEKMQ come from the germline V gene (reference sequence). V lost 4 bases and J lost 1; bases outside the gene matches: 0. The CDR3 is 13 residues long. The CDR3 coding sequence is TGTGCCAGCAGCTGGACAGGGAACACTGAAGCTTTCTTT. This codes for CASSWTGNTEAFF. Filled out from reference TRBV13 and TRBJ1-1, the complete variable domain reads AAGVIQSPRHLIKEKRETATLKCYPIPRHDTVYWYQQGPGQDPQFLISFYEKMQSDKGSIPDRFSAQQFSDYHSELNMSSLELGDSALYFCASSWTGNTEAFFGQGTRLTVV.

This clone was seen only a few times. The CDR3 bases are TGCAGCGTTGCAGGGACGTATGGCTACACCTTC. Protein product: CSVAGTYGYTF. This chain connects TRBV29-1 to TRBJ1-2; D is possibly TRBD1 (5 bases). Germline loops: CDR1 SQVTM, CDR2 ANQGSEA. The CDR3 spans 11 residues. V lost 4 bases and J lost 5, with 8 bases in between.

V usage is TRBV29-1 and J usage is TRBJ2-1; 13 bases are a match to TRBD2. J lost 5 bases, V lost 6 bases, and 4 bases had no gene match. From germline, CDR1 is SQVTM and CDR2 ANQGSEA. The CDR3 runs 14 residues. The CDR3: CSVLGLAGDNEQFF. The CDR3 nucleotides read TGCAGCGTCTTAGGACTAGCGGGAGACAATGAGCAGTTCTTC.

The chain couples TRBV4-1 to TRBJ2-3; 11 positions agree with TRBD1. Germline lookup yields CDR1 MGHRA and CDR2 YSYEKL. Trimming took 3 bases from V and 4 from J; bases not matched to a gene: 9. This CDR3 has 17 amino acids. This CDR3 reads CASSQDLRTGGADTQYF. The CDR3 DNA reads as TGCGCCAGCAGCCAGGACCTTCGGACAGGGGGCGCAGATACGCAGTATTTT.

This clone was detected only once. The chain uses TRBV28 and TRBJ1-5; TRBD1 is a possible D gene (5 bases). The CDR3 contains 14 residues. V lost 5 bases, J lost 0 bases, and 8 bases lay in between. Looked up from germline, CDR1 is MDHEN and CDR2 is SYDVKM. CDR3 coding DNA: TGTGCCAGCAGTCAAGGGGATAGCAATCAGCCCCAGCATTTT. Translated: CASSQGDSNQPQHF.

This sequence joins TRBV12-2 and TRBJ2-1; the D call TRBD2 from the table was never checked on the DNA. TRBV12-2 is a documented pseudogene. This CDR3 has 17 amino acids. As DNA, the CDR3 is TGTGCAAGTCGCCCACGGACTAGCGGGACCCCCTACAATGAGCAGTTCTTC. This sequence encodes CASRPRTSGTPYNEQFF.

The chain has TRBV19 and TRBJ1-6; D gene uncertain. There are 15 residues in the CDR3. V was cut by 3 bases and J by 2 bases, with 8 bases left in between. The V gene's germline CDR1 is LNHDA and CDR2 SQIVND (reference sequence). The CDR3 protein is CASSMGFAYNSPLHF. The CDR3 DNA reads as TGTGCCAGTAGTATGGGTTTCGCCTATAATTCACCCCTCCACTTT.

The J gene is TRBJ2-1, the V gene TRBV11-3; D not resolved. V dropped 0 bases and J dropped 0 bases, with 6 bases sitting between them. CDR1 and CDR2 from the germline V gene are SGHNT and YENEEA. The CDR3 contains 15 residues. In DNA, the CDR3 is TGTGCCAGCAGCTTAGACCCTAGCTCCTACAATGAGCAGTTCTTC. The encoded protein is CASSLDPSSYNEQFF.

The V call is TRBV19, the J call TRBJ2-7; TRBD2 matches at 10 bases. The germline V gene has CDR1 LNHDA and CDR2 SQIVND (reference sequence). V lost 6 bases, J lost 3 bases, and 8 bases stayed unmatched. The length of the CDR3 is 15 residues. CDR3 residues: CASSPTSGDFYEQYF. CDR3 nucleotides: TGTGCCAGTAGCCCTACTAGCGGGGACTTCTACGAGCAGTACTTC.

The gene calls are TRBV14 and TRBJ1-2; TRBD1 is a possible D gene (5 bases). This CDR3 comprises 17 residues. Trimming removed 0 bases from V and 4 bases from J, with 18 bases in between. CDR1 is SGHDN, CDR2 FVKESK, per germline. The CDR3 reads CASSQDTGFRASYGYTF. CDR3 nucleotide sequence: TGTGCCAGCAGCCAAGATACGGGGTTCAGGGCCTCCTATGGCTACACCTTC.

The chain links TRBV28 to TRBJ2-6; D is unclear. Looked up from germline, CDR1 is MDHEN and CDR2 is SYDVKM. This CDR3 has 14 amino acids. V lost 1 base, J lost 0 bases, and 1 base lay in between. CDR3 DNA: TGTGCCAGCAGTTTATTCTCTGGGGCCAACGTCCTGACTTTC. It is translated as CASSLFSGANVLTF. Based on the CDR3 plus reference TRBV28 and TRBJ2-6, the full variable domain is DVKVTQSSRYLVKRTGEKVFLECVQDMDHENMFWYRQDPGLGLRLIYFSYDVKMKEKGDIPEGYSVSREKKERFSLILESASTNQTSMYLCASSLFSGANVLTFGAGSRLTVL.

V usage is TRBV4-1 and J usage is TRBJ2-7; either TRBD1 or TRBD2 may fit D (5 bases each). The CDR3 loop spans 13 amino acids. Germline lookup yields CDR1 MGHRA and CDR2 YSYEKL. The V end was cut by 5 bases, the J end by 6 bases, with 14 bases between. The chain's CDR3 is CASSSGTAFEQYF. In DNA form, the CDR3 reads TGCGCCAGCAGCTCCGGGACCGCTTTCGAGCAGTACTTC.

The chain has TRBV7-9 and TRBJ2-2, with TRBD2 identical over 7 bases. The CDR3 consists of 14 residues. CDR1 is SEHNR, CDR2 FQNEAQ, per germline (reference sequence). Trimming at V came to 5 bases and at J to 10 bases, leaving 10 bases not matched to a gene. CDR3 sequence (DNA): TGTGCCAGCAGCGAGCGGGGTTCACTGGAGGAGCTGTTTTTT. Translated, it gives CASSERGSLEELFF.

The chain carries TRBV19 and TRBJ2-7; TRBD1 matches at 11 bases. Germline CDR1 reads LNHDA; CDR2 reads SQIVND (reference sequence). The J segment lost 4 bases and the V segment lost 4 bases, leaving 6 bases of the junction unmatched. The CDR3 is 15 amino acids. The CDR3 region is CASSNFGTGGYEQYF. CDR3 DNA: TGTGCCAGTAGTAACTTTGGGACAGGGGGTTACGAGCAGTACTTC.

The chain is built from TRBV30 and TRBJ1-1, with a tentative D call TRBD1 (5 bases). The CDR3 extends over 14 amino acids. V lost 4 bases to trimming and J lost 0 bases, with 12 bases between them. Germline assignment: CDR1 GTSNPN and CDR2 SVGIG (reference sequence). DNA for the CDR3: TGTGCCTGGACCCCCGGGACCTTGAACACTGAAGCTTTCTTT. It codes for CAWTPGTLNTEAFF.